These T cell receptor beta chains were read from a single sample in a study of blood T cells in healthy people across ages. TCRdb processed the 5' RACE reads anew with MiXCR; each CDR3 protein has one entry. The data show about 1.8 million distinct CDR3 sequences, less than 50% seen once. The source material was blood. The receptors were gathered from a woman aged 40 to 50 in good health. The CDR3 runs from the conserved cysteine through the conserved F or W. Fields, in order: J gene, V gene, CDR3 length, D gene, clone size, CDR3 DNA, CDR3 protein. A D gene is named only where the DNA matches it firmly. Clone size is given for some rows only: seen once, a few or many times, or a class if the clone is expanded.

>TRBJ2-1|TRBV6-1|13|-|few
TGTGCCAGCAATCGAGCGGAAAACAATGAGCAGTTCTTC
CASNRAENNEQFF
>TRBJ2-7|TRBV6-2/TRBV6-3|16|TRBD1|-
TGTGCCAGCAGTTACCCTCCGGGACAGGGGGCCTACGAGCAGTACTTC
CASSYPPGQGAYEQYF
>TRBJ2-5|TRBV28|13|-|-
TGTGCCAGCAAGGACCTGGTGTGGGAGACCCAGTACTTC
CASKDLVWETQYF
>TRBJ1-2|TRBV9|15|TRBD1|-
TGTGCCAGCAGCTCAGGACAGGTCCCTGGCTATGGCTACACCTTC
CASSSGQVPGYGYTF
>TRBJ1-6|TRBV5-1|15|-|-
TGCGCCAGCAGCTTGGATTTACAGGGTTTGTCACCCCTCCACTTT
CASSLDLQGLSPLHF
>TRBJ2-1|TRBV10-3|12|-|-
TGTGCCATATCCTGGGGCTACAATGAGCAGTTCTTC
CAISWGYNEQFF
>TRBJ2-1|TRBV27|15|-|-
TGTGCCAGCAGTTTAGGGGTAACCGGTTACAATGAGCAGTTCTTC
CASSLGVTGYNEQFF
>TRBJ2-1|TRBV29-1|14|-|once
TGCAGCGTTGGGCCGGAGATAGTCCCCAATGAGCAGTTCTTC
CSVGPEIVPNEQFF
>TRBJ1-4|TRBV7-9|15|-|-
TGTGCCAGCAGCTTAACGGGACGGATTAATGAAAAACTGTTTTTT
CASSLTGRINEKLFF
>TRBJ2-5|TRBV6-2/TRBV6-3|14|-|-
TGTGCCAGCAGATCCCCCGCCAGAATAGAGACCCAGTACTTC
CASRSPARIETQYF
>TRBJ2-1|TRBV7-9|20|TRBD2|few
TGTGCCAGCAGCTTAGGCTTAGGTCTGACTAGCGGGAGCTCCTACAATGAGCAGTTCTTC
CASSLGLGLTSGSSYNEQFF
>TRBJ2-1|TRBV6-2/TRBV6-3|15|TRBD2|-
TGTGCCTGCAGCACCGGGACTAGCGGGGCCAATGAGCAGTTCTTC
CACSTGTSGANEQFF
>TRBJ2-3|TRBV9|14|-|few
TGTGCCAGCAGCGTCCGCCCCGTCTCAGATACGCAGTATTTT
CASSVRPVSDTQYF
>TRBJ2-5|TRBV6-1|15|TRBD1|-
TGTGCCAGCAGTTTCGAACAGGGGATTCGGGAGACCCAGTACTTC
CASSFEQGIRETQYF
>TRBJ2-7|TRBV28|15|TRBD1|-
TGTGCCAGCAGTTTTGACCAGGGGGTTCTACGCGAGCAGTACTTC
CASSFDQGVLREQYF
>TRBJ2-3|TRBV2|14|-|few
TGTGCCAGGTCAGAGGACCCAAGGGGAGATACGCAGTATTTT
CARSEDPRGDTQYF
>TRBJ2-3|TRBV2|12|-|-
TGTGCCAGCATTCAGGGACAAGATACGCAGTATTTT
CASIQGQDTQYF
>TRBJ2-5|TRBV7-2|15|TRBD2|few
TGTGCCAGCAGCACTAGCGGGGGGCGACAAGAGACCCAGTACTTC
CASSTSGGRQETQYF
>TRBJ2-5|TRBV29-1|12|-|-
TGCAGCGTCAGATCGACACAAGAGACCCAGTACTTC
CSVRSTQETQYF
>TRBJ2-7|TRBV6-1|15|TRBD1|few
TGTGCCAGCAGACGCCCAGGGGGATCCTACAATGAGCAGTACTTC
CASRRPGGSYNEQYF
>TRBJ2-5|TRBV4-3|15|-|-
TGCGCCAGCAGCCAAGTGCCAGGGGCAGGGGAGACCCAGTACTTC
CASSQVPGAGETQYF
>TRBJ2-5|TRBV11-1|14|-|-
TGTGCCAGCAGCCCAACCCGGACACGGGAGACCCAGTACTTC
CASSPTRTRETQYF
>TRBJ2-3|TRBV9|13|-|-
TGTGCCAGCAGCGCCCAACAGGAAGATACGCAGTATTTT
CASSAQQEDTQYF
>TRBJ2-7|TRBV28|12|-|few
TGTGCCAGCAGTTCCAGGGTCCACGAGCAGTACTTC
CASSSRVHEQYF
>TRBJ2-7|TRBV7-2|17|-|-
TGTGCCAGCAGCTTACACCTTTTGGGGCAGGGCCGCTTCGAGCAGTACTTC
CASSLHLLGQGRFEQYF
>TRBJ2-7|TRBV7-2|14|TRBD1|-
TGTGCCAGCAGAGATAGGACAGGGGGACCCGAGCAGTACTTC
CASRDRTGGPEQYF
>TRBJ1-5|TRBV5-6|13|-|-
TGTGCCAGCAGCTTCCAGGGTTTGCAGCCCCAGCATTTT
CASSFQGLQPQHF
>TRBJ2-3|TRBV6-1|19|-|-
TGTGCCAGCAGTGAAGCCCCGCGACATCTACTCTCTAGCACAGATACGCAGTATTTT
CASSEAPRHLLSSTDTQYF
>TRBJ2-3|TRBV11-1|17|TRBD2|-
TGTGCCAGCAGCATCTCACTAGCGGGGGGGCTTACAGATACGCAGTATTTT
CASSISLAGGLTDTQYF
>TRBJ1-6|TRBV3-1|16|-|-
TGTGCCAGCAGCCAAGGGGCGGGCAGCGTCAGTTCACCCCTCCACTTT
CASSQGAGSVSSPLHF
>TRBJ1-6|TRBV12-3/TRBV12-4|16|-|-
TGTGCCAGCAGTTTTGTGGGCAGGAGCCCTAATTCACCCCTCCACTTT
CASSFVGRSPNSPLHF
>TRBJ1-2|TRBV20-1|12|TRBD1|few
TGCAGTGCTTGGACAGGAAAGAATGGCTACACCTTC
CSAWTGKNGYTF
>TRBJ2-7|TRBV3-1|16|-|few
TGTGCCAGCAGCCAAAGGGGAGGGGGGATCTCCTACGAGCAGTACTTC
CASSQRGGGISYEQYF
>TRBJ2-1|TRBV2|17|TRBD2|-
TGTGCCAGCAGTGAAGGTCACTTGCGGGGGGGCTTAAATGAGCAGTTCTTC
CASSEGHLRGGLNEQFF
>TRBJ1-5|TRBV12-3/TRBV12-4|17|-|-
TGTGCCACCTTACTGGAGAGGGGGGTATATAGCAATCAGCCCCAGCATTTT
CATLLERGVYSNQPQHF
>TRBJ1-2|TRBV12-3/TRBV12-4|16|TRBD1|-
TGTGCCAGCAGTTTAACTTTACAGGGGGCGAACTATGGCTACACCTTC
CASSLTLQGANYGYTF